The rows below give T cell receptor beta chains drawn from one sample of a study of CD8+CD57+ T cells in acquired aplastic anemia. Each CDR3 protein is one row after TCRdb ran MiXCR on the reads. The data contain around 250,000 distinct CDR3 sequences, about 56% of them seen just once; the ten biggest clones take up 6.5% to 10%. The specimen was sorted CD4+, CD8+, or CD8+CD57+ T cells (not recorded which) from PBMCs. The receptors were sampled from a human donor with severe aplastic anemia or a healthy control (not recorded which). The CDR3 runs from the conserved cysteine through the conserved F or W. The order of the fields is D gene, J gene, V gene, clone size, CDR3 DNA, CDR3 protein. A D gene is named only where the DNA matches it firmly. Clone size, where shown, is once, few, many, or a class for clones that have expanded.

>.|TRBJ1-6|TRBV9|.
TGTGCCAGCAGCGGGCGGGGTTCACCCCTCCACTTT
CASSGRGSPLHF
>TRBD1|TRBJ1-3|TRBV18|few
TGTGCCAGCTCAGCCGGGACAGGGATATCCGGAAACACCATATATTTT
CASSAGTGISGNTIYF
>.|TRBJ2-3|TRBV20-1|.
TGCAGTGCCCTTAGGGGCGGGGGCGGTGGGACAGATACGCAGTATTTT
CSALRGGGGGTDTQYF
>.|TRBJ2-5|TRBV7-9|.
TGTGCCAGCAGCCGAACAGGTGGCGAGACCCAGTACTTC
CASSRTGGETQYF
>.|TRBJ1-1|TRBV5-1|once
TGCGCCAGCCGGAGCGGGGCTGATAACACTGAAGCTTTCTTT
CASRSGADNTEAFF
>TRBD1|TRBJ1-2|TRBV5-1|.
TGCGCCAGCGGCTTGGGACAGCTTGTCGAGGTCACCTTC
CASGLGQLVEVTF
>TRBD1|TRBJ2-7|TRBV2|.
TGTGCCAGCAGTGCTGGGACAGGGGCGGGCGAGCAGTACTTC
CASSAGTGAGEQYF
>.|TRBJ2-7|TRBV15|few
TGTGCCACCAGCCTCCGACCGCCTCGCTCCTTGGGCGAGCAGTACTTC
CATSLRPPRSLGEQYF
>.|TRBJ2-7|TRBV5-5|.
TGTGCCAGCCGCCCCGGGCCCCAGAGCTCCTACGAGCAGTACTTC
CASRPGPQSSYEQYF
>.|TRBJ1-2|TRBV12-3/TRBV12-4|.
TGTGCCAGCCGGACAAAACCTAACTATGGCTACACCTTC
CASRTKPNYGYTF
>.|TRBJ1-1|TRBV19|.
TGTGCCAGTAGTCCCGCGGGGGTAGGCACTGAAGCTTTCTTT
CASSPAGVGTEAFF
>TRBD1|TRBJ1-1|TRBV5-1|many
TGCGCCAGCAACCTGGACTGGACAGGGAACACTGAAGCTTTCTTT
CASNLDWTGNTEAFF
>.|TRBJ2-4|TRBV12-3/TRBV12-4|.
TGTGCCAGCAGTCAGACAGAAAACATTCAGTACTTC
CASSQTENIQYF
>.|TRBJ1-1|TRBV2|few
TGTGCCAGCAGGGTCTACAGGGTGTCCATGAACACTGAAGCTTTCTTT
CASRVYRVSMNTEAFF
>.|TRBJ1-2|TRBV7-8|many
TGTGCCAGCAGCTTAGCCCAGGGGTCGTCAAACTATGGCTACACCTTC
CASSLAQGSSNYGYTF
>.|TRBJ2-7|TRBV19|.
TGTGCCAGTAGTATCGGGTCAACAGCTATCTACGAGCAGTACTTC
CASSIGSTAIYEQYF
>TRBD2|TRBJ2-7|TRBV20-1|.
TGCAGTGCTAGCAGAGGGACTAGCTACGTGCAGTACTTC
CSASRGTSYVQYF
>.|TRBJ2-3|TRBV7-8|few
TGTGCCAGCAGCTTAGACTACGGCACAGATACGCAGTATTTT
CASSLDYGTDTQYF
>TRBD1|TRBJ1-2|TRBV12-3/TRBV12-4|once
TGTGCCTCAGCAGGGGGCTCCGCTAACTATGGCTACACCTTC
CASAGGSANYGYTF
>.|TRBJ2-7|TRBV14|.
TGTGCCAGCAGCGTAACAGCGGGGACATCCTACGAGCAGTACTTC
CASSVTAGTSYEQYF
>.|TRBJ1-6|TRBV7-3|.
TGTGCCAGCAGACCTGCCGGGACAAACTCACCCCTCCACTTT
CASRPAGTNSPLHF
>.|TRBJ2-7|TRBV7-9|.
TGTGCCAGCAGCTTAGCGGTTGACTTCGTCGAGCAGTACTTC
CASSLAVDFVEQYF
>.|TRBJ1-4|TRBV6-5|many
TGTGCCAGCAGTTACTCAGTATTCAAGGAAAAACTGTTTTTT
CASSYSVFKEKLFF
>.|TRBJ2-7|TRBV7-2|many
TGTGCCAGCAGCCGCAGGGAGACTTACGAGCAGTACTTC
CASSRRETYEQYF
>TRBD1|TRBJ2-2|TRBV9|many
TGTGCCAGCAGCGGACGACGAGGGACAGGGCCGAACACCGGGGAGCTGTTTTTT
CASSGRRGTGPNTGELFF
>.|TRBJ2-2|TRBV29-1|.
TGCAGCGTTGAAAAAGGGGGTGTCGGGGAGCTGTTTTTT
CSVEKGGVGELFF
>.|TRBJ2-1|TRBV20-1|.
TGCAGTGCTAGGAGACTAGTCGATGAGCAGTTCTTC
CSARRLVDEQFF
>TRBD2|TRBJ2-7|TRBV7-2|once
TGTGCCAGCAGCAAAGAGATTTTAGCGGGGGGCGCGAACACCGGGGAATACGAGCAGTACTTC
CASSKEILAGGANTGEYEQYF
>TRBD2|TRBJ2-1|TRBV7-2|once
TGTGCCAGCAGCTTCCGAACTAGCGGGAGGAGGAATGAGCAGTTCTTC
CASSFRTSGRRNEQFF
>TRBD2|TRBJ2-1|TRBV20-1|many
TGCAGTGTCGCCGCCCAACGAAGCCGGGGGGTGGTCTTC
CSVAAQRSRGVVF
>TRBD1|TRBJ1-2|TRBV7-8|many
TGTGCCAGCAGCTTAGCCTTAACAGGGGACGGCTACACCTTC
CASSLALTGDGYTF
>.|TRBJ2-7|TRBV2|.
TGTGCCAGCAGAGTGAGCACAGGGTATGAGCAGTACTTC
CASRVSTGYEQYF
>.|TRBJ2-5|TRBV9|many
TGTGCCAGCAGCGTAGGTATCACTTCGACTTACCAAGAGACCCAGTACTTC
CASSVGITSTYQETQYF
>TRBD1|TRBJ2-7|TRBV19|.
TGTGCCAGTAGTAGAACCGGGACAGGGGGCTCGGGAGGCGAGACCTACGAGCAGTACTTC
CASSRTGTGGSGGETYEQYF
>.|TRBJ2-3|TRBV5-1|.
TGCGCCAGCAGCTTTATGGATACGCAGTATTTT
CASSFMDTQYF
>TRBD2|TRBJ2-7|TRBV7-9|.
TGTGCCAGCAGTAAGCGGGGCACCTACGAGCAGTACTTC
CASSKRGTYEQYF
>.|TRBJ1-1|TRBV7-3|many
TGTGCCAGCAGCTTAATGGTCGGGAACACTGAAGCTTTCTTT
CASSLMVGNTEAFF
>.|TRBJ1-4|TRBV20-1|.
TGCAGTGCTAGAGGCCGCCCCCCAAGGCAAAAACTGTTTTTT
CSARGRPPRQKLFF
>TRBD2|TRBJ2-5|TRBV19|.
TGTGCCAGTACAACGACTAGCGGGGCAACAGAGACCCAGTACTTC
CASTTTSGATETQYF
>TRBD1|TRBJ2-5|TRBV5-6|few
TGTGCCAGCAGAGGGACAGGGGTAGAGACCCAGTACTTC
CASRGTGVETQYF
>TRBD1|TRBJ2-7|TRBV7-2|many
TGTGCCAGCAGCCTGGGACAGGGGGCTGGGGAGCAGTACTTC
CASSLGQGAGEQYF
>.|TRBJ1-4|TRBV29-1|many
TGCAGCGTTCGCGGTATGGGGGGGAATGAAAAACTGTTTTTT
CSVRGMGGNEKLFF
>TRBD1|TRBJ1-2|TRBV11-2|.
TGTGCCAGCAGCTGGGGACAGGGTCTTGGCTACACCTTC
CASSWGQGLGYTF
>.|TRBJ2-5|TRBV20-1|.
TGCAGTGCTAGGTTAGAGACCCAGTACTTC
CSARLETQYF
>.|TRBJ1-5|TRBV7-6|.
TGTGCCGGGGTAGGCCATAATCAGCCCCAGCATTTT
CAGVGHNQPQHF
>TRBD2|TRBJ2-3|TRBV10-3|many
TGTGCCATCAGTGAGTCGAAGGGACTAGCGCATAGCACAGATACGCAGTATTTT
CAISESKGLAHSTDTQYF